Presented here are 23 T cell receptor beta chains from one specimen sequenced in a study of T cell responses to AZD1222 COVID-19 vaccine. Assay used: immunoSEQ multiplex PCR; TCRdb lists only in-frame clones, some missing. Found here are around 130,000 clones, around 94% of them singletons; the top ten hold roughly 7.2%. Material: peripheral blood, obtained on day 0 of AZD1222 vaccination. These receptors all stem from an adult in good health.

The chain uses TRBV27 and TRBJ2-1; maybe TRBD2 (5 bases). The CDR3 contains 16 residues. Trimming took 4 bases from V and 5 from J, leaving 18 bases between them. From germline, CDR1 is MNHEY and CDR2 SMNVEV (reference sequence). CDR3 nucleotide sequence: TGTGCCAGCAGTTCCCCACGCGGGTGGAGGAACAATGAGCAGTTCTTC. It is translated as CASSSPRGWRNNEQFF.

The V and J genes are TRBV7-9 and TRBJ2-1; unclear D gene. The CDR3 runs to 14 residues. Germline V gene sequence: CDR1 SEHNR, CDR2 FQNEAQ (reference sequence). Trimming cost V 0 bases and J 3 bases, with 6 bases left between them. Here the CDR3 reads CASSLALSYNEQFF. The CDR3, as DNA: TGTGCCAGCAGCTTAGCGCTGAGCTACAATGAGCAGTTCTTC. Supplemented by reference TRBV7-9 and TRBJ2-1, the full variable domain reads DTGVSQNPRHKITKRGQNVTFRCDPISEHNRLYWYRQTLGQGPEFLTYFQNEAQLEKSRLLSDRFSAERPKGSFSTLEIQRTEQGDSAMYLCASSLALSYNEQFFGPGTRLTVL.

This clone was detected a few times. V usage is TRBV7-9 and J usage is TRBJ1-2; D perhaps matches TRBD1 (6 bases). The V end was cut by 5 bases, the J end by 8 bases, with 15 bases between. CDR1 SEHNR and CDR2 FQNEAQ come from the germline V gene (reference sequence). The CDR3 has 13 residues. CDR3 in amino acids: CASSPRGGGGYTF. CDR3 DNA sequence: TGTGCCAGCAGCCCCCGGGGGGGCGGCGGCTACACCTTC.

CDR3 nucleotides: TGTGCCAGCAGCCGGGACAGGGAAGGTCTTGCGCAGTACTTC. This gives the protein CASSRDREGLAQYF. V gene TRBV7-9 combines with J gene TRBJ2-7; 9 bases line up with TRBD1. The germline V gene encodes CDR1 SEHNR and CDR2 FQNEAQ (reference sequence). The CDR3 is 14 amino acids. V shed 5 bases, J shed 9 bases, and the junction held 11 bases outside the gene matches. The variable domain in full, completed from reference TRBV7-9 and TRBJ2-7, reads DTGVSQNPRHKITKRGQNVTFRCDPISEHNRLYWYRQTLGQGPEFLTYFQNEAQLEKSRLLSDRFSAERPKGSFSTLEIQRTEQGDSAMYLCASSRDREGLAQYFGPGTRLTVT.

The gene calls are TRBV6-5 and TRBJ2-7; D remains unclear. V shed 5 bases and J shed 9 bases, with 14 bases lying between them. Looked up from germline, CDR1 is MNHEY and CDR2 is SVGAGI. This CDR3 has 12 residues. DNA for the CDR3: TGTGCCAGCAGTCCCCCCGGCCCCCGGCAGTACTTC. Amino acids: CASSPPGPRQYF.

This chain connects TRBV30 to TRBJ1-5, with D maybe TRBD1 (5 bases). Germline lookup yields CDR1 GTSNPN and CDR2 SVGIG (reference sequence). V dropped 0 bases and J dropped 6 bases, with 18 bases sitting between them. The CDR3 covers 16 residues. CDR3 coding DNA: TGTGCCTGGAGTGTAGCGGGGGGGGAGTGGGGTCAGCCCCAGCATTTT. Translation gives CAWSVAGGEWGQPQHF.

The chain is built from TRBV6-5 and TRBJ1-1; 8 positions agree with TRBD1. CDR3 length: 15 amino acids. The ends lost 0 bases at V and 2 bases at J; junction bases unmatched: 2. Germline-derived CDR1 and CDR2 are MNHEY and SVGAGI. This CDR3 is CASSYSGQGNTEAFF. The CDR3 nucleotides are TGTGCCAGCAGTTACTCCGGACAGGGTAACACTGAAGCTTTCTTT.

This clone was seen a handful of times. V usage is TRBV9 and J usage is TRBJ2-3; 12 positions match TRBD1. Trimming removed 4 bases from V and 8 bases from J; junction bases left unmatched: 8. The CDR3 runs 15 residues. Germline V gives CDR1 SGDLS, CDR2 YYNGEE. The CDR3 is CASSPGQGARGTQYF. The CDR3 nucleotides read TGTGCCAGCAGCCCGGGACAGGGGGCAAGGGGTACGCAGTATTTT. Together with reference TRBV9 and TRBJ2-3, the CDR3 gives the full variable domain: DSGVTQTPKHLITATGQRVTLRCSPRSGDLSVYWYQQSLDQGLQFLIQYYNGEERAKGNILERFSAQQFPDLHSELNLSSLELGDSALYFCASSPGQGARGTQYFGPGTRLTVL.

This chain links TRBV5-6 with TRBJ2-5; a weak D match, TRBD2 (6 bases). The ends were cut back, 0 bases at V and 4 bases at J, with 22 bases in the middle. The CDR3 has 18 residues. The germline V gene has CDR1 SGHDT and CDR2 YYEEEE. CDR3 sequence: CASSLGLRGGIRGETQYF. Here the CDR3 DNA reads TGTGCCAGCAGCTTGGGGCTGAGAGGCGGGATAAGGGGAGAGACCCAGTACTTC.

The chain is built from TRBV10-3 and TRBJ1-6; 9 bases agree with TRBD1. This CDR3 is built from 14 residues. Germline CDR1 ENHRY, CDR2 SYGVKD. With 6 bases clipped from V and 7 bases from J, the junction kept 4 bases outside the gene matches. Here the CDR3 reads CAISAGTGNSPLHF. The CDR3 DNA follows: TGTGCCATCAGCGCTGGGACAGGGAATTCACCCCTCCACTTT.

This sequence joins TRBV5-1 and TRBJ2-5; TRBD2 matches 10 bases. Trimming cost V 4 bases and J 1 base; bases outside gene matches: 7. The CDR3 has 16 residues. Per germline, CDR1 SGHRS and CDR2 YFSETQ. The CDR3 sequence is CASSPTSGTTQETQYF. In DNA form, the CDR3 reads TGCGCCAGCAGCCCCACTAGCGGGACGACCCAAGAGACCCAGTACTTC.

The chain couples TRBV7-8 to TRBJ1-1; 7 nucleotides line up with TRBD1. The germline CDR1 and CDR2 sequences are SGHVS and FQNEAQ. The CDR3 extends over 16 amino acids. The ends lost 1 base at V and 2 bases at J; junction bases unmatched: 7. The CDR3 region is CASSLGPGGSNTEAFF. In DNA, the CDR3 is TGTGCCAGCAGCTTAGGGCCAGGGGGGTCCAACACTGAAGCTTTCTTT.

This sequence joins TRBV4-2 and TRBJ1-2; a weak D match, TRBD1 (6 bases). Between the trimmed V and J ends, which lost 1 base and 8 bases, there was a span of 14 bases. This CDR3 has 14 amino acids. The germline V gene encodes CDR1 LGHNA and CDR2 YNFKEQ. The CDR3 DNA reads TGTGCCAGCAGCCAAGCCACAGGGTTGGAGGGCTACACCTTC. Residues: CASSQATGLEGYTF.

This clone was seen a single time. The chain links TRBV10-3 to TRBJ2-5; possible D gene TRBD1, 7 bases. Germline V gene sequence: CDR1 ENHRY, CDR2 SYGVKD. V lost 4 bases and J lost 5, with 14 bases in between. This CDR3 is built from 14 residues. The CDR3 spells CAISGGTVWETQYF. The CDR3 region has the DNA TGTGCCATCAGTGGCGGGACAGTTTGGGAGACCCAGTACTTC.

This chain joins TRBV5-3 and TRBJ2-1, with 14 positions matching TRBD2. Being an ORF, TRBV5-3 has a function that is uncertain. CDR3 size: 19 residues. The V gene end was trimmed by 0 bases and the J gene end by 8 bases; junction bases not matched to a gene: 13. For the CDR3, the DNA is TGTGCCAGAAGCTTGGTTGAAGGGAGACTAGCGGGAGGGCTCGATGAGCAGTTCTTC. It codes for CARSLVEGRLAGGLDEQFF.

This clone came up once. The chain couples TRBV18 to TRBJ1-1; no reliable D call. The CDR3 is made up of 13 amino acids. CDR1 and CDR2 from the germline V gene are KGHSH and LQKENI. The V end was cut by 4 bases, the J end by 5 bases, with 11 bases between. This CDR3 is CASSLPALTEAFF. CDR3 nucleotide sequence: TGTGCCAGCTCACTTCCGGCATTAACTGAAGCTTTCTTT.

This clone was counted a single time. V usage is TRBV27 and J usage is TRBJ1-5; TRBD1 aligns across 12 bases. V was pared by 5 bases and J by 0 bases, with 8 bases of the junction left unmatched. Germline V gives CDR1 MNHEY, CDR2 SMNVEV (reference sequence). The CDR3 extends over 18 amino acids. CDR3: CASSPRDRGPYSNQPQHF. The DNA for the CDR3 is TGTGCCAGCAGTCCCCGGGACAGGGGGCCTTATAGCAATCAGCCCCAGCATTTT.

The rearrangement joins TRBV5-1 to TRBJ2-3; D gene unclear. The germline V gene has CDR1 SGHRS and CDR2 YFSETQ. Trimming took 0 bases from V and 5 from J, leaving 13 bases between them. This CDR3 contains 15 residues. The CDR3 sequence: CASSLVAGWVDTQYF. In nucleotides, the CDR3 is TGCGCCAGCAGCTTGGTAGCTGGGTGGGTAGATACGCAGTATTTT.

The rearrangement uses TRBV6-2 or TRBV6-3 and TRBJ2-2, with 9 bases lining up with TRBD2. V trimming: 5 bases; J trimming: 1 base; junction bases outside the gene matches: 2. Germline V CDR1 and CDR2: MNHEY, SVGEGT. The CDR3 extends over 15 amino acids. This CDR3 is CASSASGKNTGELFF. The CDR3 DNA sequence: TGTGCCAGCAGTGCTAGCGGGAAGAACACCGGGGAGCTGTTTTTT.

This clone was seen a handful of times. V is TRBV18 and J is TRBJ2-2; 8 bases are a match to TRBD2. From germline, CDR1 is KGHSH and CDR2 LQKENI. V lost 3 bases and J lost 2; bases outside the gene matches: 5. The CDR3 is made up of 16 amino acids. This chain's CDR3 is CASSPRGLGNTGELFF. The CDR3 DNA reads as TGTGCCAGCTCACCCCGGGGACTAGGCAACACCGGGGAGCTGTTTTTT.

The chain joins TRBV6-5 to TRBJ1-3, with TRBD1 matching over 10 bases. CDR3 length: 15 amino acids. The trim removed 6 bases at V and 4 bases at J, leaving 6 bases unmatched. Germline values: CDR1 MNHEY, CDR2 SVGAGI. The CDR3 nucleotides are TGTGCCAGCAGAGGGGACAGGGGTGTAGGAAACACCATATATTTT. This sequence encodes CASRGDRGVGNTIYF.

As DNA, the CDR3 is TGTGCCAGCAGCCCCTGGGACAGGGGGAATTCACCCCTCCACTTT. Amino acid sequence: CASSPWDRGNSPLHF. This sequence joins TRBV3-1 (or the pseudogene TRBV3-2) and TRBJ1-6; 11 positions agree with TRBD1. The CDR3 length is 15 residues. V shed 4 bases, J shed 7 bases, and the junction held 3 bases outside the gene matches. The germline V gene encodes CDR1 LGHDT and CDR2 YNNKEL (reference sequence).

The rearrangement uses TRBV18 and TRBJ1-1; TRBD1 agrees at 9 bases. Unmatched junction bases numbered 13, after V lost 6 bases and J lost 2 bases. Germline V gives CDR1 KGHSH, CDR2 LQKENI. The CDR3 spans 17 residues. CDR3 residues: CASSPRPGQGSNTEAFF. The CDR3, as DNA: TGTGCCAGCTCTCCCAGACCGGGACAGGGATCAAACACTGAAGCTTTCTTT.